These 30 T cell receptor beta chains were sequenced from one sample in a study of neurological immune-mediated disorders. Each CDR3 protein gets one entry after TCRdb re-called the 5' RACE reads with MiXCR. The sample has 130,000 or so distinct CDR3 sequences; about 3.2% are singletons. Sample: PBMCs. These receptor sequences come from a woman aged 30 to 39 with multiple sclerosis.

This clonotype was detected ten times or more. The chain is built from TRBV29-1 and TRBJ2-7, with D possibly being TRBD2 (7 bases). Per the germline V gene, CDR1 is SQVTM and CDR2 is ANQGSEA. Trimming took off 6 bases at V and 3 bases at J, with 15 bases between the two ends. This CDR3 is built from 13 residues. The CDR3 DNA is TGCAGCGTGGTCCGGGGGGCCGACTACGAGCAGTACTTC. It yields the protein CSVVRGADYEQYF.

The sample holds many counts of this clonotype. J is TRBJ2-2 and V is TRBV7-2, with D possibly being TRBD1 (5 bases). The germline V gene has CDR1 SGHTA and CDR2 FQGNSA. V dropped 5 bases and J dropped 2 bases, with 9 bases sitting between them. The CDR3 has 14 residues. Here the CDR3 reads CASSVTANTGELFF. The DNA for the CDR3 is TGTGCCAGCAGCGTGACAGCAAACACCGGGGAGCTGTTTTTT.

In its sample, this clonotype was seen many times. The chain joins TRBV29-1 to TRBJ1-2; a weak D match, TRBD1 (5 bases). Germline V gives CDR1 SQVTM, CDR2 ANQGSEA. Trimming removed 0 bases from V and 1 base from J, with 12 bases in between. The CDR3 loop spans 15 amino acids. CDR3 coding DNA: TGCAGCGTTGAAGACCCTGGGGACTTTAACTATGGCTACACCTTC. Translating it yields CSVEDPGDFNYGYTF.

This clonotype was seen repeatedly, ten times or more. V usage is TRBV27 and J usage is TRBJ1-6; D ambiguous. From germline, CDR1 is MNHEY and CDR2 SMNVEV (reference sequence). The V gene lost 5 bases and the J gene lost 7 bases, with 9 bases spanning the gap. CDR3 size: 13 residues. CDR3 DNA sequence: TGTGCCAGCAGTACAGCGGGGAATTCACCCCTCCACTTT. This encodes CASSTAGNSPLHF.

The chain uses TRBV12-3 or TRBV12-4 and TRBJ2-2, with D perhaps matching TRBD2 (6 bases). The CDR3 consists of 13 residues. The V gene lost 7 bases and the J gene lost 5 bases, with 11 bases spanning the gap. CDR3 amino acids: CASNHGGTGELFF. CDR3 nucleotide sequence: TGTGCCAGCAACCACGGGGGAACCGGGGAGCTGTTTTTT.

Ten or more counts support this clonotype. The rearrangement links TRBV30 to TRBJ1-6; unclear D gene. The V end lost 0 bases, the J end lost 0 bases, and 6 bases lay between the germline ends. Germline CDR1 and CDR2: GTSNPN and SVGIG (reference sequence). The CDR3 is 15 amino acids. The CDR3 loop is CAWSVESSYNSPLHF. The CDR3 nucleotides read TGTGCCTGGAGTGTCGAGAGCTCCTATAATTCACCCCTCCACTTT.

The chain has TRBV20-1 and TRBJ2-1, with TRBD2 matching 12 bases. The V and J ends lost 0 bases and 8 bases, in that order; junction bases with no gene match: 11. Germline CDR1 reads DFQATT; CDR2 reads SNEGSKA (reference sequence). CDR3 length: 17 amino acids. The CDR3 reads CSARDYLGLAGGYEQFF. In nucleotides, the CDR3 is TGCAGTGCTAGAGATTATCTAGGGCTAGCGGGAGGGTATGAGCAGTTCTTC.

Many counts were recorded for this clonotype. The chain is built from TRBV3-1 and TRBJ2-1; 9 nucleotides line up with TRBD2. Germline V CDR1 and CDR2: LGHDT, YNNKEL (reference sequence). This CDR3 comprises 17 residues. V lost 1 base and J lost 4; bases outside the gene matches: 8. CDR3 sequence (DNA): TGTGCCAGCAGCCAAGGTCCGGCGGGAGGGCTGTACAATGAGCAGTTCTTC. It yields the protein CASSQGPAGGLYNEQFF.

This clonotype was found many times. The CDR3 sequence is CATSRGGLAAADEQFF. The CDR3, as DNA: TGTGCCACCAGCAGAGGCGGACTAGCGGCGGCGGATGAGCAGTTCTTC. J is TRBJ2-1 and V is TRBV15; 10 bases align to TRBD2. V was clipped by 1 base and J by 8 bases; unmatched bases: 8. Looked up from germline, CDR1 is LNHNV and CDR2 is YYDKDF (reference sequence). The CDR3 totals 16 residues.

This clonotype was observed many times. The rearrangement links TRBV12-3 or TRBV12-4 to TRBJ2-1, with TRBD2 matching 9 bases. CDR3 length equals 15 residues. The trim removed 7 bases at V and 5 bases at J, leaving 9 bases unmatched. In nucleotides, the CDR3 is TGTGCCAGCAACGACGGGGCTAGCGGGGACAATGAGCAGTTCTTC. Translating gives CASNDGASGDNEQFF.

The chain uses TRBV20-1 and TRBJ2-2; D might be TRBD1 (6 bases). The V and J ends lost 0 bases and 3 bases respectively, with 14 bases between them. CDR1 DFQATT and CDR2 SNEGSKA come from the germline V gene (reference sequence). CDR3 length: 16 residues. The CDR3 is CSARDLTGMDTGELFF. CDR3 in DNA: TGCAGTGCTAGAGATCTGACAGGCATGGACACCGGGGAGCTGTTTTTT.

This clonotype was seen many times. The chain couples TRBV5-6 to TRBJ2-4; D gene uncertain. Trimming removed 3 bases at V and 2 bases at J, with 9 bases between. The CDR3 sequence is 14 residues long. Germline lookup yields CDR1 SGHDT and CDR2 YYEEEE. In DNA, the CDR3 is TGTGCCAGCAGCTCACTGGTAACCAAAAACATTCAGTACTTC. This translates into CASSSLVTKNIQYF.

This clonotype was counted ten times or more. The CDR3 DNA follows: TGTGCCAGCAGCCCAGTGAGGGGAAGCGTCTCTGGGGCCAACGTCCTGACTTTC. Translated: CASSPVRGSVSGANVLTF. The chain joins TRBV7-9 to TRBJ2-6; the D call may be TRBD1 or TRBD2 (5 bases each). The CDR3 extends over 18 amino acids. V lost 5 bases and J lost 0, with 17 bases in between. Germline CDR1 is SEHNR and CDR2 is FQNEAQ (reference sequence).

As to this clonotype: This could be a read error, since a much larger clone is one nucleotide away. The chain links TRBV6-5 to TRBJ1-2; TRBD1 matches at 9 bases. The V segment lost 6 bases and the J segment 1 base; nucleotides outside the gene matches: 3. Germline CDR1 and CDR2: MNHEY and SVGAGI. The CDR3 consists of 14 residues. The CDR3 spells CASRRDRVNYGYTF. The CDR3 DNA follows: TGTGCCAGCAGGAGGGACAGGGTTAACTATGGCTACACCTTC.

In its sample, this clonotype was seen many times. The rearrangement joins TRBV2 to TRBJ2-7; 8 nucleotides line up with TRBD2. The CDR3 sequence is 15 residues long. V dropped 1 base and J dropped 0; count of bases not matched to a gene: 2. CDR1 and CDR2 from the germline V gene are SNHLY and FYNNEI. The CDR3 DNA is TGTGCCAGCAGTGAAGGACTAGCGCTCTCCTACGAGCAGTACTTC. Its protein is CASSEGLALSYEQYF. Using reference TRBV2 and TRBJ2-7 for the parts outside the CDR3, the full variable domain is EPEVTQTPSHQVTQMGQEVILRCVPISNHLYFYWYRQILGQKVEFLVSFYNNEISEKSEIFDDQFSVERPDGSNFTLKIRSTKLEDSAMYFCASSEGLALSYEQYFGPGTRLTVT.

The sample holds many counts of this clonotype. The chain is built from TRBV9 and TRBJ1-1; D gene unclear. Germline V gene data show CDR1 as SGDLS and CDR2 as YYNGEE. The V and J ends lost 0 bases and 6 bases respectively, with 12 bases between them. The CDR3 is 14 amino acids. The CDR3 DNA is TGTGCCAGCAGCGTAGAATGGGCTGGCCCTGAAGCTTTCTTT. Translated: CASSVEWAGPEAFF.

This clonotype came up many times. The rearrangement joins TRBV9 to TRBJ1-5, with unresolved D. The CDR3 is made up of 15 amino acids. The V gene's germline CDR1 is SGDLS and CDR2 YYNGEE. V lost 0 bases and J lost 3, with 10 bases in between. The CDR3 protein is CASSVGTGLNQPQHF. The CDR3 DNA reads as TGTGCCAGCAGCGTAGGTACCGGCCTCAATCAGCCCCAGCATTTT.

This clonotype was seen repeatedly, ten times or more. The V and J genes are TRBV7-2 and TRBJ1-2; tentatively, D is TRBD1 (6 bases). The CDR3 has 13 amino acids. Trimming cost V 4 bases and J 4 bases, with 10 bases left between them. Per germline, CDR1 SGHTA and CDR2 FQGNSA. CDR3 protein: CASSSRDTYGYTF. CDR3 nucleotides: TGTGCCAGCAGCTCCCGGGACACCTATGGCTACACCTTC.

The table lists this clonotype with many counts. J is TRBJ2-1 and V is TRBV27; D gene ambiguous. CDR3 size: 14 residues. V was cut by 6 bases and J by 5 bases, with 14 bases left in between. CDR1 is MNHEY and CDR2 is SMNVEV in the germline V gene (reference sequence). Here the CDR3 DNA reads TGTGCCAGCAGCCCATGGAGCAACCACAATGAGCAGTTCTTC. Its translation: CASSPWSNHNEQFF.

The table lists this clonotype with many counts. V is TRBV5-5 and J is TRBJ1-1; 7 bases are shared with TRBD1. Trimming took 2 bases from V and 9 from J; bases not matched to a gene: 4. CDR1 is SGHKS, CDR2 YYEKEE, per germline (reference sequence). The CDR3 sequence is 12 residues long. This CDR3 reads CASSFQGVKAFF. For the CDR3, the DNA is TGTGCCAGCAGCTTTCAGGGGGTTAAAGCTTTCTTT. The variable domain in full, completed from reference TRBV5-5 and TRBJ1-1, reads DAGVTQSPTHLIKTRGQQVTLRCSPISGHKSVSWYQQVLGQGPQFIFQYYEKEERGRGNFPDRFSARQFPNYSSELNVNALLLGDSALYLCASSFQGVKAFFGQGTRLTVV.

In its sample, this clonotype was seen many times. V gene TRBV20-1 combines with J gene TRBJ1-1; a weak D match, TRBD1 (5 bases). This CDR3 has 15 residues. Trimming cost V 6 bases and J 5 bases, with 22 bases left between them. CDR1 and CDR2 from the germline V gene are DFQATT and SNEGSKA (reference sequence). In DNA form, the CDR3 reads TGCAGTGCCGGGAGAGGGGCGACTCTAGGGACTGAAGCTTTCTTT. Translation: CSAGRGATLGTEAFF.

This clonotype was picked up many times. The CDR3 region is CASSLAGAGEAFF. The CDR3, as DNA: TGTGCCAGCAGCCTGGCGGGGGCAGGGGAAGCTTTCTTT. The chain employs TRBV5-6 and TRBJ1-1; D may be TRBD1 (6 bases). Germline V lookup: CDR1 SGHDT, CDR2 YYEEEE. Trimming stripped 4 bases from V and 8 bases from J, with 15 bases between. This CDR3 has 13 residues.

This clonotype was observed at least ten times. CDR3 nucleotides: TGCGCCAGCAGTGAAATAATGGGGGTAAACACCGGGGAGCTGTTTTTT. It yields the protein CASSEIMGVNTGELFF. This chain connects TRBV10-2 to TRBJ2-2, with D possibly called TRBD1 or TRBD2 (5 bases each). The germline V gene has CDR1 WSHSY and CDR2 SAAADI. The CDR3 extends over 16 amino acids. V was cut by 3 bases and J by 2 bases, with 13 bases left in between.

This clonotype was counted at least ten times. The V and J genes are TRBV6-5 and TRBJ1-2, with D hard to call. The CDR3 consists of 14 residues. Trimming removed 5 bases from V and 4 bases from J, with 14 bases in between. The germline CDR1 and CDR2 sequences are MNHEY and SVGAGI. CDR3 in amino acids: CASSKSYNSYGYTF. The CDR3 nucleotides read TGTGCCAGCAGTAAAAGCTACAACTCCTATGGCTACACCTTC.

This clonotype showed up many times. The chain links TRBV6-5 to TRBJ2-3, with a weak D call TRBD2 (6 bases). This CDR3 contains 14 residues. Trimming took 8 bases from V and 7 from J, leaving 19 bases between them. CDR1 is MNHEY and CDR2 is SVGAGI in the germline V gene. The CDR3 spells CASSSERGMNTQYF. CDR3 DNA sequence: TGTGCCAGCTCGTCGGAACGGGGGATGAATACGCAGTATTTT.

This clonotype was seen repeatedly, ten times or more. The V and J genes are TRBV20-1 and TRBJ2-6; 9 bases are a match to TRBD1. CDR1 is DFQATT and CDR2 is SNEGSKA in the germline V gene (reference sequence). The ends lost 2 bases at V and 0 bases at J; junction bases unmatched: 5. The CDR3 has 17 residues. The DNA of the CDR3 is TGCAGTGCTAGATCCGGGACAGGGATCTCTGGGGCCAACGTCCTGACTTTC. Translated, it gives CSARSGTGISGANVLTF.

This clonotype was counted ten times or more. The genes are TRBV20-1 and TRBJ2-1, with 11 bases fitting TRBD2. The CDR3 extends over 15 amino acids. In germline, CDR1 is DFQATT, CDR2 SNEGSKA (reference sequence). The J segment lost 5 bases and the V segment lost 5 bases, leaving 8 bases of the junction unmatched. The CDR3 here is CSAVLSGGANNEQFF. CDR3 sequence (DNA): TGCAGTGCTGTTCTTAGCGGGGGGGCAAACAATGAGCAGTTCTTC.

CDR3 nucleotide sequence: TGTGTCAACAGCTTAGGCAGCGGGGGTGTAGAGACCCAGTACTTC. This encodes CVNSLGSGGVETQYF. The chain links TRBV7-8 to TRBJ2-5, with TRBD2 identical over 8 bases. Germline CDR1 reads SGHVS; CDR2 reads FQNEAQ. The CDR3 sequence is 15 residues long.

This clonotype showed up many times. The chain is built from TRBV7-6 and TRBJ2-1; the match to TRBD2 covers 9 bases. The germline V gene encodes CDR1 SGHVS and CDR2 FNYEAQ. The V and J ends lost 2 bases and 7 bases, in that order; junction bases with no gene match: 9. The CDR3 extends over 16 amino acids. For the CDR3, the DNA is TGTGCCAGCAGCTTATTTATAGCGGGAGTAGTAAATGAGCAGTTCTTC. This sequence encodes CASSLFIAGVVNEQFF.

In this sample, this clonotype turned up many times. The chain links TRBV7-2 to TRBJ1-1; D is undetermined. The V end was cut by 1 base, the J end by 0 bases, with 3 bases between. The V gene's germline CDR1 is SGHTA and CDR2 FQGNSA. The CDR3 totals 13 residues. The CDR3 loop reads CASSLVMNTEAFF. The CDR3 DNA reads TGTGCCAGCAGCTTAGTTATGAACACTGAAGCTTTCTTT.